The present T cell receptor beta chain was sequenced within a study of cytomegalovirus exposure and HLA in healthy donors. General study findings and limits: Presence/absence analyses took donor sequencing depth as roughly uniform.

This clone was observed a few times. The antigen remains unidentified. Each of the donors was a healthy bone marrow donor. V lost 4 bases and J lost 0; bases outside the gene matches: 6. Germline lookup yields CDR1 SGHTA and CDR2 FQGNSA. The CDR3 loop spans 17 amino acids. A multiplex PCR was run with 60 Vbeta primers and 13 Jbeta primers. Profiled with immunoSEQ multiplex PCR; TCRdb holds only in-frame clones, not every one. This sample yields tens of thousands of clones, of which about 70% are seen a single time; about 8.9% belongs to the top ten. This TCR was sampled from a woman between 50 and 59 years old in good health and CMV-seropositive. The rearrangement links TRBV7-2 to TRBJ2-2, with TRBD2 matching over 9 bases. The sample taken for sequencing was PBMCs. Written as DNA, the CDR3 is TGTGCCAGCAGCTGGAGTAGCGGGAGTTCGAACACCGGGGAGCTGTTTTTT. Its protein is CASSWSSGSSNTGELFF. Complete variable domain (other parts from reference TRBV7-2 and TRBJ2-2): GAGVSQSPSNKVTEKGKDVELRCDPISGHTALYWYRQSLGQGLEFLIYFQGNSAPDKSGLPSDRFSAERTGGSVSTLTIQRTQQEDSAVYLCASSWSSGSSNTGELFFGEGSRLTVL.